The T cell receptor beta chain described here comes from a study of cytomegalovirus exposure and HLA in healthy donors. The study, taken as a whole, reports: Researchers reported from a later analysis that most CMV-associated TCR beta chains appeared HLA-restricted. Several V segments, TRBV6-2 and TRBV6-3 among them, could not be told apart and were dropped.

Use of 60 Vbeta and 13 Jbeta primers characterized the PCR. Only in-frame clones appear in the TCRdb table, and some are missing; sequencing was by immunoSEQ multiplex PCR. The data contain more than 100,000 clones, around nine tenths of them seen just once; the ten biggest clones take up about 5.5%. The CDR3 extends over 15 amino acids. Germline V CDR1 and CDR2: SGHNT, YYREEE (reference sequence). J was trimmed by 3 bases and V by 2 bases; bases with no gene match: 5. This clone was counted once. Its antigen is not known. The chain carries TRBV5-4 and TRBJ1-2; 9 nucleotides align to TRBD1. Sequenced material: PBMCs. This TCR came from a woman in her twenties or thirties in good health and CMV-seronegative. In DNA, the CDR3 is TGTGCCAGCAGCTTCATGACAGGGGGGTACTATGGCTACACCTTC. Translation: CASSFMTGGYYGYTF.